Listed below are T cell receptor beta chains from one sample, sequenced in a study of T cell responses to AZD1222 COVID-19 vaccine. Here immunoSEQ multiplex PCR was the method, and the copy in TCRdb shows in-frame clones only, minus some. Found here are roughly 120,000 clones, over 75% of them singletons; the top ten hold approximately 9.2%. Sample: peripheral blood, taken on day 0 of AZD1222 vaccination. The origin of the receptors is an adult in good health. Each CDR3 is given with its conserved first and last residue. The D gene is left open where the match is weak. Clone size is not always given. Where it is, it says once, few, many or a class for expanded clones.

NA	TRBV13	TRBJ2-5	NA	CASSLETEETQYF	TGTGCCAGCAGCTTAGAGACAGAAGAGACCCAGTACTTC
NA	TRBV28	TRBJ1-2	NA	CASSQTYGYGYTF	TGTGCCAGCAGTCAGACCTATGGTTATGGCTACACCTTC
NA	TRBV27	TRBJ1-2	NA	CASTNSGVVLGYGYTF	TGTGCCAGCACTAATTCCGGCGTCGTTCTCGGCTATGGCTACACCTTC
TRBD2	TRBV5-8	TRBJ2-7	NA	CASSSGYWTSGYEQYF	TGTGCCAGCAGCTCGGGATATTGGACTAGCGGTTACGAGCAGTACTTC
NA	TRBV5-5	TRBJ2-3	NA	CASSLTDTQYF	TGTGCCAGCAGCCTAACAGATACGCAGTATTTT
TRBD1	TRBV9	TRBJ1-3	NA	CASSVQGAGNTIYF	TGTGCCAGCAGCGTCCAGGGGGCCGGAAACACCATATATTTT
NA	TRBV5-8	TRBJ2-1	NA	CASSLGGSSYNEQFF	TGTGCCAGCAGCTTGGGTGGGAGCTCCTACAATGAGCAGTTCTTC
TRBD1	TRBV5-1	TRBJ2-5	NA	CASRGRSGQSQETQYF	TGCGCCAGCAGAGGAAGATCGGGACAGTCCCAAGAGACCCAGTACTTC
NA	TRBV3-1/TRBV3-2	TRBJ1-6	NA	CASSQGHVKGAPLHF	TGTGCCAGCAGCCAAGGCCACGTCAAGGGTGCACCCCTCCACTTT
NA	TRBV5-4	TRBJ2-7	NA	CASSTRTGRDEQYF	TGTGCCAGCAGCACGAGGACGGGGCGGGACGAGCAGTACTTC
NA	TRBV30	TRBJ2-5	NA	CAWSLTGVQETQYF	TGTGCCTGGAGTCTTACAGGCGTTCAAGAGACCCAGTACTTC
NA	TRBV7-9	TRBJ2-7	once	CASSLVSSPYEQYF	TGTGCCAGCAGCTTAGTTTCTAGCCCCTACGAGCAGTACTTC
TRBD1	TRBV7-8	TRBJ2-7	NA	CASSVLGTASYEQYF	TGTGCCAGCAGCGTTTTAGGGACAGCATCCTACGAGCAGTACTTC
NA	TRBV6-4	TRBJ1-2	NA	CASSEEVWSAVFGYTF	TGTGCCAGCAGTGAAGAGGTCTGGTCAGCGGTTTTTGGCTACACCTTC
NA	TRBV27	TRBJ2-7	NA	CASSLGTPTYEQYF	TGTGCCAGCAGTTTGGGGACTCCCACCTACGAGCAGTACTTC
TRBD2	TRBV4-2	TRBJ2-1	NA	CASSQEIAGLAALYNEQFF	TGTGCCAGCAGCCAAGAGATAGCGGGACTAGCGGCACTCTACAATGAGCAGTTCTTC
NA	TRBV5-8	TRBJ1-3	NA	CASIRGGSGNTIYF	TGTGCCAGCATAAGGGGGGGCTCTGGAAACACCATATATTTT
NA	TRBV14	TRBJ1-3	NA	CASSLGGGNTIYF	TGTGCCAGCAGCCTTGGAGGTGGAAACACCATATATTTT
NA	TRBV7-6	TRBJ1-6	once	CASSFTANLDSPLHF	TGTGCCAGCAGCTTCACAGCTAATCTGGATTCACCCCTCCACTTT
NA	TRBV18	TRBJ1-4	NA	CASSPPAQLEKLFF	TGTGCCAGCTCACCACCGGCACAGCTTGAAAAACTGTTTTTT
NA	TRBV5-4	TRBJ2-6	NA	CASSLYGNVLTF	TGTGCCAGCAGCTTGTACGGCAACGTCCTGACTTTC
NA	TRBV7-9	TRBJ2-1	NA	CASNSFAGGPFNEQFF	TGTGCCAGCAACTCCTTCGCCGGGGGGCCTTTTAATGAGCAGTTCTTC
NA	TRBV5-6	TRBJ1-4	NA	CASSLASGRLGEKLFF	TGTGCCAGCAGCTTGGCCTCAGGGCGCCTAGGGGAAAAACTGTTTTTT
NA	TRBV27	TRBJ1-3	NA	CASSLSQAARGTIYF	TGTGCCAGCAGTTTATCACAGGCCGCCCGGGGGACCATATATTTT
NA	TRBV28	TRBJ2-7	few	CASSLLALLTGEQYF	TGTGCCAGCAGTTTATTGGCTTTATTGACGGGGGAGCAGTACTTC
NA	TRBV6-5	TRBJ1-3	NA	CASSLTGTSGNTIYF	TGTGCCAGCAGTCTCACAGGGACCTCTGGAAACACCATATATTTT
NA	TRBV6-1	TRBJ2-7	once	CASSEIVGSYEQYF	TGTGCCAGCAGTGAAATAGTGGGGAGCTACGAGCAGTACTTC
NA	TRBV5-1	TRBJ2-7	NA	CASSYRTGTGTEQYF	TGCGCCAGCAGCTATCGTACGGGGACGGGAACCGAGCAGTACTTC
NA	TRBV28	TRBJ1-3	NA	CASSFGGSSGNTIYF	TGTGCCAGCAGTTTCGGGGGGAGCTCTGGAAACACCATATATTTT
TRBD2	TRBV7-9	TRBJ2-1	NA	CASSLAFGTSYNEQFF	TGTGCCAGCAGCTTAGCCTTCGGGACTAGCTACAATGAGCAGTTCTTC
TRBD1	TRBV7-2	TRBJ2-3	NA	CASSLVALGTGGTDTQYF	TGTGCCAGCAGCTTAGTGGCCCTCGGGACAGGAGGCACAGATACGCAGTATTTT
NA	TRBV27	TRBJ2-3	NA	CASSLRWASSTDTQYF	TGTGCCAGCAGTTTACGATGGGCTTCTAGCACAGATACGCAGTATTTT
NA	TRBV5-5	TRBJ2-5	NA	CASSLAGLETQYF	TGTGCCAGCAGCTTGGCAGGGTTAGAGACCCAGTACTTC
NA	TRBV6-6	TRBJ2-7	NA	CASSWRGSSHEQYF	TGTGCCAGCAGTTGGCGGGGAAGCTCGCACGAGCAGTACTTC
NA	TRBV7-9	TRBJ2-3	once	CAGTSASTDTQYF	TGTGCCGGAACCTCCGCTAGCACAGATACGCAGTATTTT
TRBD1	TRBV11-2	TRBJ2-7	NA	CASSSTRDRSYEQYF	TGTGCCAGCAGCTCGACTAGGGACAGGTCCTACGAGCAGTACTTC
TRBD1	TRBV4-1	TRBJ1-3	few	CASSQGGQGGNTIYF	TGCGCCAGCAGCCAAGGGGGACAGGGGGGAAACACCATATATTTT
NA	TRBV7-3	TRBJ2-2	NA	CASSLVGGSTGELFF	TGTGCCAGCAGCTTAGTGGGGGGCAGTACCGGGGAGCTGTTTTTT
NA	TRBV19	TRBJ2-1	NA	CASSLNRGGFSGYEQFF	TGTGCCAGTAGTTTAAATAGGGGGGGTTTTTCTGGCTATGAGCAGTTCTTC
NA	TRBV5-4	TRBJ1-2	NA	CASSVVPRGHGYTF	TGTGCCAGCAGCGTCGTCCCCAGGGGCCATGGCTACACCTTC
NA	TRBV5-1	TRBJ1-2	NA	CASSLALTDSYGYTF	TGCGCCAGCAGCTTGGCGCTGACTGATTCTTATGGCTACACCTTC
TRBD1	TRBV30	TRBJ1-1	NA	CAWRTGTGNTEAFF	TGTGCCTGGAGAACCGGGACAGGGAACACTGAAGCTTTCTTT
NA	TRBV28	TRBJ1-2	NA	CASSDPTGGDYGYTF	TGTGCCAGCAGTGACCCTACGGGGGGCGACTATGGCTACACCTTC
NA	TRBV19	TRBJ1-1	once	CASSIQGNTEAFF	TGTGCCAGTAGTATTCAGGGAAACACTGAAGCTTTCTTT
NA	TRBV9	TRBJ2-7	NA	CASSVGGNIYEQYF	TGTGCCAGCAGCGTAGGGGGAAATATCTACGAGCAGTACTTC
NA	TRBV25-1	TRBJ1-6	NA	CASSDGPPLHF	TGTGCCAGCAGTGACGGGCCACCCCTCCACTTT
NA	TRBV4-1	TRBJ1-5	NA	CASSLRGYSNQPQHF	TGCGCCAGCAGCCTAAGGGGATATAGCAATCAGCCCCAGCATTTT
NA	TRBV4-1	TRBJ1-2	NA	CASSQDEADPYGYTF	TGCGCCAGCAGCCAAGATGAGGCGGACCCCTATGGCTACACCTTC
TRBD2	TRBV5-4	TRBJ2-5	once	CASSPETSGLETQYF	TGTGCCAGCAGCCCAGAGACTAGCGGGTTGGAGACCCAGTACTTC
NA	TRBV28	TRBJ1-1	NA	CASSLPLGASEAFF	TGTGCCAGCAGTTTACCCCTGGGGGCATCTGAAGCTTTCTTT
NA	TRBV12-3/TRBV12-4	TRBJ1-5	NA	CASSLGWQPQHF	TGTGCCAGCAGTTTGGGTTGGCAGCCCCAGCATTTT
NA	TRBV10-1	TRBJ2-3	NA	CASSESSLGSTDTQYF	TGCGCCAGCAGTGAGTCGAGCCTGGGATCCACAGATACGCAGTATTTT
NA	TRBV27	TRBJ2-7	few	CASSLNSGPTLYEQYF	TGTGCCAGCAGTTTGAATTCAGGCCCGACCCTCTACGAGCAGTACTTC